One and the same sample provided the 19 T cell receptor beta chains below, sequenced in a study of blood T cell repertoires in COVID-19. This table comes from immunoSEQ multiplex PCR, and its TCRdb copy is limited to in-frame clones, with some not included. The sample has 60,000 to 85,000 clones; 90% to 95% are singletons. Sequenced input: peripheral blood. The receptor set was obtained from a middle-aged man with COVID-19, enrolled during active disease.

This clone was found once. The gene calls are TRBV28 and TRBJ2-5; 11 bases are shared with TRBD1. Germline V gene data show CDR1 as MDHEN and CDR2 as SYDVKM. The V gene end was trimmed by 4 bases and the J gene end by 5 bases; junction bases not matched to a gene: 3. This CDR3 is built from 14 residues. This CDR3 is CASSWTGGWETQYF. CDR3 coding DNA: TGTGCCAGCAGTTGGACAGGGGGCTGGGAGACCCAGTACTTC.

The CDR3 coding sequence is TGTGCCTGGAAAGGGGGTGGAGAAAAACTGTTTTTT. This codes for CAWKGGGEKLFF. The V and J genes are TRBV30 and TRBJ1-4; weak D call: TRBD1 (6 bases). V was shortened by 4 bases and J by 8 bases, with 11 bases between the two germline ends. The germline V gene has CDR1 GTSNPN and CDR2 SVGIG (reference sequence). The CDR3 has 12 residues.

In nucleotides, the CDR3 is TGTGCCACCAGCAAAGGCGGCGGGTATAGCTCCTACGAGCAGTACTTC. Residues: CATSKGGGYSSYEQYF. The V gene is TRBV15, the J gene TRBJ2-7; D perhaps matches TRBD2 (5 bases). Trimming took off 4 bases at V and 0 bases at J, with 16 bases between the two ends. From germline, CDR1 is LNHNV and CDR2 YYDKDF (reference sequence). The CDR3 length is 16 residues.

This chain uses TRBV28 with TRBJ1-1; 10 bases line up with TRBD1. With V trimmed by 5 bases and J by 5 bases, 5 bases remained unmatched. The CDR3 contains 14 residues. The germline gives CDR1 MDHEN, CDR2 SYDVKM. Here the CDR3 reads CASSTRQGATEAFF. CDR3 DNA: TGTGCCAGCAGTACCAGACAGGGGGCGACTGAAGCTTTCTTT. Looking up the rest from reference TRBV28 and TRBJ1-1 gives the full variable domain: DVKVTQSSRYLVKRTGEKVFLECVQDMDHENMFWYRQDPGLGLRLIYFSYDVKMKEKGDIPEGYSVSREKKERFSLILESASTNQTSMYLCASSTRQGATEAFFGQGTRLTVV.

The chain couples TRBV16 to TRBJ2-1; 7 bases are shared with TRBD1. V shed 0 bases, J shed 12 bases, and the junction held 11 bases outside the gene matches. The CDR3 is 15 amino acids. In germline, CDR1 is KGHSY, CDR2 FQNENV. CDR3 sequence reads: CASSQSGGGQVGQFF. The DNA for the CDR3 is TGTGCCAGCAGCCAATCGGGCGGTGGACAGGTTGGGCAGTTCTTC.

DNA of the CDR3: TGTGCCAGCAGTGAATTGTACAGGCCTAATGAAAAACTGTTTTTT. Its translation is CASSELYRPNEKLFF. The chain couples TRBV25-1 to TRBJ1-4; D might be TRBD1 (5 bases). The CDR3 runs to 15 residues. The ends were cut back, 1 base at V and 3 bases at J, with 9 bases in the middle. Germline V gives CDR1 MGHDK, CDR2 SYGVNS.

The CDR3 DNA reads as TGTGCCAGCAGCTCGGGACAAGTCTATGGCTACACCTTC. Translation: CASSSGQVYGYTF. This chain links TRBV11-2 with TRBJ1-2, with a tentative D call TRBD1 (6 bases). V was trimmed by 4 bases and J by 4 bases, leaving 10 bases between them. Germline V gives CDR1 SGHAT, CDR2 FQNNGV. The CDR3 spans 13 residues.

The chain carries TRBV6-1 and TRBJ1-2; 7 bases map to TRBD1. V was pared by 3 bases and J by 8 bases, with 6 bases of the junction left unmatched. The CDR3 sequence is 13 residues long. Germline assignment: CDR1 MNHNS and CDR2 SASEGT. DNA for the CDR3: TGTGCCAGCAGTGAGGTGAGGGGGCAAGGCTACACCTTC. This gives the protein CASSEVRGQGYTF.

The chain uses TRBV6-1 and TRBJ2-7, with 8 positions matching TRBD1. This CDR3 has 17 amino acids. The germline V gene encodes CDR1 MNHNS and CDR2 SASEGT. The ends lost 4 bases at V and 1 base at J; junction bases unmatched: 12. CDR3 sequence: CASSGHPGTGGSYEQYF. CDR3 coding DNA: TGTGCCAGCAGTGGCCACCCGGGAACAGGGGGATCCTACGAGCAGTACTTC.

The chain carries TRBV6-4 and TRBJ2-3; maybe TRBD2 (6 bases). Trimming left V 2 bases short and J 6 bases short, with 15 bases between. This CDR3 region has 15 residues. Looked up from germline, CDR1 is MRHNA and CDR2 is SNTAGT. DNA of the CDR3: TGTGCCAGCAGTGACGACAGCGGGCTGGGGGATACGCAGTATTTT. Translation gives CASSDDSGLGDTQYF.

The chain has TRBV10-2 and TRBJ1-1; maybe TRBD1 (6 bases). The germline V gene encodes CDR1 WSHSY and CDR2 SAAADI. Trimming pared 3 bases from V and 5 bases from J, leaving 10 bases between. The CDR3 covers 13 residues. The CDR3 loop reads CASSEQGRTEAFF. The CDR3 DNA reads TGCGCCAGCAGTGAACAGGGTAGGACTGAAGCTTTCTTT.

The rearrangement links TRBV6-1 to TRBJ2-2; 7 bases match TRBD1. Germline CDR1 is MNHNS and CDR2 is SASEGT. Trimming at V came to 2 bases and at J to 6 bases, leaving 0 bases not matched to a gene. There are 13 residues in the CDR3. The CDR3 DNA reads TGTGCCAGCAGTGAACAGGGGGCCGGGGAGCTGTTTTTT. It is translated as CASSEQGAGELFF.

The chain has TRBV29-1 and TRBJ2-5, with 7 bases lining up with TRBD1. The CDR3 contains 14 residues. Unmatched junction bases numbered 9, after V lost 6 bases and J lost 2 bases. Germline V gene data show CDR1 as SQVTM and CDR2 as ANQGSEA. The CDR3 sequence is CSVDRQGRQETQYF. The DNA of the CDR3 is TGCAGCGTGGACCGACAGGGAAGACAAGAGACCCAGTACTTC.

The chain has TRBV6-5 and TRBJ1-5; D is unresolved. The CDR3 has 14 amino acids. Per the germline V gene, CDR1 is MNHEY and CDR2 is SVGAGI. V was clipped by 6 bases and J by 6 bases, with 15 bases between them. The CDR3 region has the DNA TGTGCCAGCAGCTACACGGGGAATGTTCAGCCCCAGCATTTT. Amino acids: CASSYTGNVQPQHF.

This sequence joins TRBV27 and TRBJ1-6; 8 nucleotides align to TRBD1. J lost 3 bases, V lost 5 bases, and 6 bases had no gene match. The germline V gene has CDR1 MNHEY and CDR2 SMNVEV (reference sequence). CDR3 length equals 16 residues. The CDR3 loop is CASSTDRGVYNSPLHF. In DNA, the CDR3 is TGTGCCAGCAGTACAGACAGGGGAGTCTATAATTCACCCCTCCACTTT.

The CDR3 loop is CASMGAGNTIYF. Here the CDR3 DNA reads TGTGCCAGCATGGGAGCTGGAAACACCATATATTTT. The chain couples TRBV6-5 to TRBJ1-3; D remains unclear. V was pared by 7 bases and J by 2 bases, with 6 bases between. Germline CDR1 reads MNHEY; CDR2 reads SVGAGI. This CDR3 comprises 12 residues.

The chain carries TRBV28 and TRBJ2-3; the D gene is possibly TRBD2 (6 bases). CDR1 MDHEN and CDR2 SYDVKM come from the germline V gene. This CDR3 comprises 13 residues. V dropped 5 bases and J dropped 4 bases, with 10 bases sitting between them. The CDR3: CASSSAGSDTQYF. The CDR3 DNA sequence: TGTGCCAGCAGTAGTGCGGGGTCAGATACGCAGTATTTT. Using reference TRBV28 and TRBJ2-3 for the parts outside the CDR3, the full variable domain is DVKVTQSSRYLVKRTGEKVFLECVQDMDHENMFWYRQDPGLGLRLIYFSYDVKMKEKGDIPEGYSVSREKKERFSLILESASTNQTSMYLCASSSAGSDTQYFGPGTRLTVL.

The rearrangement links TRBV9 to TRBJ1-1; 8 bases fit TRBD1. CDR3 length: 18 amino acids. The V gene end was trimmed by 4 bases and the J gene end by 1 base; junction bases not matched to a gene: 15. The germline CDR1 and CDR2 sequences are SGDLS and YYNGEE. The CDR3 DNA reads as TGTGCCAGCAGCTCCAGGGGGGACAGGTCCACGGGGAACACTGAAGCTTTCTTT. It translates to CASSSRGDRSTGNTEAFF. The complete variable domain, with remaining parts taken from reference TRBV9 and TRBJ1-1, reads DSGVTQTPKHLITATGQRVTLRCSPRSGDLSVYWYQQSLDQGLQFLIQYYNGEERAKGNILERFSAQQFPDLHSELNLSSLELGDSALYFCASSSRGDRSTGNTEAFFGQGTRLTVV.

CDR3 in amino acids: CASSQDLGGDTIYF. The CDR3 DNA sequence: TGTGCCAGCAGCCAAGATCTCGGGGGGGACACCATATATTTT. The genes are TRBV14 and TRBJ1-3; a possible D gene is TRBD1 (5 bases). V shed 0 bases and J shed 8 bases, with 11 bases lying between them. Germline values: CDR1 SGHDN, CDR2 FVKESK. The CDR3 has 14 amino acids.